Listed here are 16 T cell receptor beta chains from one sample, sequenced in a study of T cell changes during pregnancy in multiple sclerosis. Clones were sequenced by immunoSEQ multiplex PCR, and TCRdb holds only the in-frame ones, with some missing. The table has about 40,000 clones, approximately 94% seen once. Sequencing was performed on peripheral blood, taken in the third trimester of pregnancy. Receptors were obtained from a female donor with multiple sclerosis, enrolled in a pregnancy study.

The chain employs TRBV5-4 and TRBJ2-1; weak D call: TRBD1 (5 bases). There are 16 residues in the CDR3. Germline-derived CDR1 and CDR2 are SGHNT and YYREEE (reference sequence). Trimming took off 1 base at V and 2 bases at J, with 13 bases between the two ends. The CDR3 DNA reads as TGTGCCAGCAGCTTGATGGAACAGGCCCCCTACAATGAGCAGTTCTTC. This codes for CASSLMEQAPYNEQFF.

In this sample, this clone turned up a few times. The chain is built from TRBV7-9 and TRBJ1-3; 9 bases are a match to TRBD1. The CDR3 contains 16 residues. V gave up 5 bases and J gave up 4 bases; unmatched junction bases: 9. The germline V gene encodes CDR1 SEHNR and CDR2 FQNEAQ (reference sequence). In DNA, the CDR3 is TGTGCCAGCAGCGGATTGGGACAGGGTCCCGGAAACACCATATATTTT. Translated: CASSGLGQGPGNTIYF.

The rearrangement uses TRBV28 and TRBJ1-2; TRBD1 aligns across 7 bases. The V segment lost 6 bases and the J segment 8 bases; nucleotides outside the gene matches: 9. Germline V CDR1 and CDR2: MDHEN, SYDVKM. This CDR3 region has 13 residues. CDR3 amino acids: CASSTDRWGGYTF. The DNA of the CDR3 is TGTGCCAGCAGCACGGACAGGTGGGGCGGCTACACCTTC.

The chain is built from TRBV28 and TRBJ2-1, with 12 nucleotides matching TRBD2. This CDR3 is 18 amino acids long. The germline CDR1 and CDR2 sequences are MDHEN and SYDVKM. V shed 5 bases, J shed 3 bases, and the junction held 11 bases outside the gene matches. The CDR3 bases are TGTGCCAGCAGTGCGGGACTAGCGGGCGATCAAGACTACAATGAGCAGTTCTTC. Translation gives CASSAGLAGDQDYNEQFF.

The chain uses TRBV5-6 and TRBJ2-7; TRBD2 aligns across 9 bases. Germline-derived CDR1 and CDR2 are SGHDT and YYEEEE. The CDR3 is 15 amino acids. Germline trimming cut 2 bases from V and 5 bases from J; bases unmatched to any gene: 8. CDR3 DNA: TGTGCCAGCAGCTTACTTAGCGGGAGTATCGACGAGCAGTACTTC. Translated: CASSLLSGSIDEQYF. The variable domain in full, with the rest retrieved from reference TRBV5-6 and TRBJ2-7, is DAGVTQSPTHLIKTRGQQVTLRCSPKSGHDTVSWYQQALGQGPQFIFQYYEEEERQRGNFPDRFSGHQFPNYSSELNVNALLLGDSALYLCASSLLSGSIDEQYFGPGTRLTVT.

This sequence joins TRBV7-8 and TRBJ2-6, with D perhaps TRBD1 (6 bases). Trimming pared 5 bases from V and 2 bases from J, leaving 16 bases between. CDR3 length equals 17 residues. Germline CDR1 is SGHVS and CDR2 is FQNEAQ. Here the CDR3 DNA reads TGTGCCAGCAGCCAATCAATTACAGGGCCTGGGGCCAACGTCCTGACTTTC. It translates to CASSQSITGPGANVLTF.

The V gene is TRBV5-3, the J gene TRBJ2-1, with no clear D. TRBV5-3 is annotated as an ORF whose role is uncertain. The CDR3 has 14 amino acids. V dropped 0 bases and J dropped 0 bases, with 4 bases sitting between them. The CDR3 sequence is CARSLAGSYNEQFF. In DNA form, the CDR3 reads TGTGCCAGAAGCTTGGCGGGCTCCTACAATGAGCAGTTCTTC.

The V gene is TRBV2, the J gene TRBJ2-7; a possible D gene is TRBD1 (6 bases). The CDR3 loop spans 13 amino acids. Germline V gives CDR1 SNHLY, CDR2 FYNNEI. V was clipped by 10 bases and J by 6 bases, with 19 bases between them. The CDR3 region has the DNA TGTGCCATACAGGGTAAGGGGCTCGGCGAGCAGTACTTC. Protein sequence: CAIQGKGLGEQYF.

On this clone: Other DNA sequences in the sample encode the same CDR3. The chain employs TRBV20-1 and TRBJ1-1; D is ambiguous. Germline V gene data show CDR1 as DFQATT and CDR2 as SNEGSKA (reference sequence). The CDR3 has 11 amino acids. The germline V and J ends were trimmed by 2 bases and 10 bases, with 11 bases remaining between them. The CDR3 protein is CSARPQVTAFF. The CDR3 DNA reads as TGCAGTGCTAGACCTCAGGTTACAGCTTTCTTT.

This clone occurred once. The rearrangement uses TRBV19 and TRBJ2-2; 10 nucleotides align to TRBD2. CDR1 and CDR2 (germline): LNHDA, SQIVND (reference sequence). The ends lost 5 bases at V and 0 bases at J; junction bases unmatched: 3. This CDR3 contains 16 residues. The CDR3 here is CASSVGLAANTGELFF. Written as DNA, the CDR3 is TGTGCCAGTAGTGTAGGACTAGCGGCGAACACCGGGGAGCTGTTTTTT.

This clone was found once. The genes are TRBV5-6 and TRBJ2-7; D possibly corresponds to TRBD1 (5 bases). CDR1 is SGHDT and CDR2 is YYEEEE in the germline V gene. CDR3 length equals 13 residues. V lost 2 bases and J 4 bases, leaving 10 bases between the germline ends. The CDR3 sequence is CASSFSGFYEQYF. The CDR3 nucleotides read TGTGCCAGCAGCTTTTCAGGGTTTTACGAGCAGTACTTC.

The table lists this clone with a count of one. The DNA for the CDR3 is TGTGCCAGCAGGTCCGGGACTAGCGGGTCCGCGGGACAAGAGACCCAGTACTTC. It codes for CASRSGTSGSAGQETQYF. The rearrangement joins TRBV11-2 to TRBJ2-5, with 12 bases lining up with TRBD2. V shed 6 bases, J shed 2 bases, and the junction held 13 bases outside the gene matches. In germline, CDR1 is SGHAT, CDR2 FQNNGV. The CDR3 sequence is 18 residues long.

V is TRBV5-8 and J is TRBJ2-2; the D is unclear. Germline assignment: CDR1 SGHTS and CDR2 YDEGEE. Between the trimmed V and J ends, which lost 4 bases and 6 bases, there was a span of 7 bases. The CDR3 runs 12 residues. The CDR3 reads CASSREAGELFF. CDR3 nucleotides: TGTGCCAGCAGCCGCGAGGCCGGGGAGCTGTTTTTT.

The chain recombines TRBV7-9 with TRBJ2-1, with 9 bases aligning to TRBD1. The CDR3 totals 14 residues. Germline V gene lookup returns CDR1 SEHNR and CDR2 FQNEAQ (reference sequence). Trimming cost V 1 base and J 7 bases; bases outside gene matches: 2. The CDR3 nucleotides read TGTGCCAGCAGCTTAGGACAGGGGGGGAATGAGCAGTTCTTC. This encodes CASSLGQGGNEQFF.

The rearrangement uses TRBV18 and TRBJ1-1, with D uncertain. The length of the CDR3 is 12 residues. Germline assignment: CDR1 KGHSH and CDR2 LQKENI. V gave up 8 bases and J gave up 3 bases, with 10 bases separating them. The CDR3 region has the DNA TGTGCCAGCGTTACAGTGGACACTGAAGCTTTCTTT. Its protein is CASVTVDTEAFF.

Of note for this clone: One junction end does not reproduce the germline sequence, and a read error may be involved. The chain combines TRBV10-3 with TRBJ1-2; D gene ambiguous. CDR3 length: 12 amino acids. Germline V lookup: CDR1 ENHRY, CDR2 SYGVKD. CDR3 sequence reads: CAITQAPPAVNF. The CDR3 nucleotides are TGTGCCATCACCCAGGCCCCACCAGCGGTAAACTTC.